This TCR beta chain is drawn from a study of cytomegalovirus exposure and HLA in healthy donors. Study outcomes and limitations: Within the data, a cluster of highly shared sequence variants was likely a sequencing artifact. Being productive about 87% or about 30% of the time was typical of most TCR beta V segments in an earlier analysis.

This CDR3 has 12 amino acids. Per germline, CDR1 MNHEY and CDR2 SMNVEV (reference sequence). As to this clone: Its antigen is currently unknown. A read error may account for a junction end that differs from germline.

The primer mix had 60 Vbeta and 13 Jbeta primers. Repertoires were generated with immunoSEQ multiplex PCR, while TCRdb's copy carries only in-frame clones and drops some. The listing contains about 170,000 clones. The chain combines TRBV27 with TRBJ1-1; D is unclear. Sequenced input: PBMCs. The receptor's source is a woman between 18 and 29 years old in good health and CMV-seropositive. For the CDR3, the DNA is TGTGCCAGCAGTTTCTCGAACTCTGAAGCTTTCTTT. Residues: CASSFSNSEAFF.